These 12 T cell receptor beta chains were all obtained from the same sample, sequenced in a study of CD8+ T cells in alopecia areata. Treatment denoted: oral pan-JAK inhibitor, 5-10 mg twice daily. As the sequencing template, cDNA was produced by extracting RNA and reverse transcribing it. The method was immunoSEQ multiplex PCR; TCRdb's version includes in-frame clones alone and lacks a portion of them. The sample carries about 120,000 clones, around 56% recorded once. The sample consisted of CD4+ T cells sorted from blood, taken at week 4, from a patient treated with tofacitinib. The receptors derive from a human donor with alopecia areata.

This clone was seen a few times. V usage is TRBV30 and J usage is TRBJ2-7; the D gene is possibly TRBD1 (6 bases). Trimming cost V 8 bases and J 0 bases, with 14 bases left between them. Germline V gives CDR1 GTSNPN, CDR2 SVGIG (reference sequence). The CDR3 sequence is 13 residues long. The CDR3 bases are TGTGCCGCCAGGACAGTTAGCTCCTACGAGCAGTACTTC. Translation: CAARTVSSYEQYF.

The genes are TRBV29-1 and TRBJ2-3, with unresolved D. Trimming removed 6 bases at V and 2 bases at J, with 21 bases between. CDR1 and CDR2 (germline): SQVTM, ANQGSEA. This CDR3 spans 16 amino acids. The CDR3 is CSVTITASGLTDTQYF. The CDR3, as DNA: TGCAGCGTGACAATTACAGCTTCTGGCCTCACAGATACGCAGTATTTT.

This clone was seen only a few times. The rearrangement joins TRBV29-1 to TRBJ2-3; 7 bases map to TRBD1. The V gene's germline CDR1 is SQVTM and CDR2 ANQGSEA. The CDR3 contains 14 residues. With V trimmed by 0 bases and J by 7 bases, 7 bases remained unmatched. The CDR3 loop is CSVEDRYRGYTQYF. CDR3 in DNA: TGCAGCGTTGAAGATCGGTACAGGGGATATACGCAGTATTTT.

CDR3 coding DNA: TGCAGCGCCGAGGGACAGGAGAGAGAGACCCAGTACTTC. It encodes CSAEGQERETQYF. V and J are TRBV29-1 and TRBJ2-5; 8 positions agree with TRBD1. This CDR3 region has 13 residues. Germline V gives CDR1 SQVTM, CDR2 ANQGSEA. The J segment lost 4 bases and the V segment lost 7 bases, leaving 8 bases of the junction unmatched.

This clone was seen a few times. This chain links TRBV29-1 with TRBJ1-6; D perhaps matches TRBD1 (5 bases). The CDR3 totals 15 residues. CDR1 is SQVTM, CDR2 ANQGSEA, per germline. Between the trimmed V and J ends, which lost 6 bases and 4 bases, there was a span of 16 bases. The CDR3 region has the DNA TGCAGCGTCGTTCTAGGTGGGGGTTATAATTCACCCCTCCACTTT. Protein sequence: CSVVLGGGYNSPLHF.

The genes are TRBV4-2 and TRBJ2-3; tentative D call: TRBD1 (5 bases). Germline loops: CDR1 LGHNA, CDR2 YNFKEQ. This CDR3 spans 16 amino acids. V lost 1 base and J lost 3, with 14 bases in between. CDR3: CASSQGRQRGTDTQYF. The DNA for the CDR3 is TGTGCCAGCAGCCAAGGGAGACAGCGTGGGACAGATACGCAGTATTTT.

The rearrangement joins TRBV30 to TRBJ2-7, with a possible D match to TRBD2 (6 bases). The V gene lost 4 bases and the J gene lost 0 bases, with 16 bases spanning the gap. Germline V gene lookup returns CDR1 GTSNPN and CDR2 SVGIG (reference sequence). CDR3 length equals 15 residues. The CDR3 sequence: CAWTQPGRSSYEQYF. CDR3 coding DNA: TGTGCCTGGACTCAACCCGGGAGAAGCTCCTACGAGCAGTACTTC.

This sequence joins TRBV29-1 and TRBJ2-7; 10 bases align to TRBD1. The CDR3 contains 14 residues. Germline V gene sequence: CDR1 SQVTM, CDR2 ANQGSEA. V dropped 2 bases and J dropped 4; count of bases not matched to a gene: 5. The CDR3 DNA reads TGCAGCGTTGAATCGGGACAGGGGAAATACGAGCAGTACTTC. This encodes CSVESGQGKYEQYF.

The genes are TRBV7-3 and TRBJ2-2; D uncertain. Trimming took 5 bases from V and 0 from J, leaving 10 bases between them. The CDR3 runs 15 residues. Germline V gives CDR1 SGHTA, CDR2 FQGTGA. The CDR3 DNA is TGTGCCAGCAGCCCCCTCGCGACGAACACCGGGGAGCTGTTTTTT. Amino acids: CASSPLATNTGELFF.

This sequence joins TRBV6-5 and TRBJ2-4, with 7 bases fitting TRBD2. Germline trimming cut 4 bases from V and 9 bases from J; bases unmatched to any gene: 15. The CDR3 contains 16 residues. The germline V gene encodes CDR1 MNHEY and CDR2 SVGAGI. CDR3 DNA: TGTGCCAGCAGTTTGACGGGGGGATCCGGTCGGTTCATTCAGTACTTC. It is translated as CASSLTGGSGRFIQYF.

This chain links TRBV29-1 with TRBJ2-2; 7 nucleotides agree with TRBD2. The CDR3 consists of 14 residues. The J segment lost 6 bases and the V segment lost 4 bases, leaving 8 bases of the junction unmatched. Germline-derived CDR1 and CDR2 are SQVTM and ANQGSEA. The CDR3 loop is CSVGTSAEPGELFF. The DNA for the CDR3 is TGCAGCGTTGGTACTAGCGCTGAGCCCGGGGAGCTGTTTTTT.

This chain joins TRBV29-1 and TRBJ1-2; 7 bases map to TRBD1. This CDR3 region has 12 residues. Per the germline V gene, CDR1 is SQVTM and CDR2 is ANQGSEA. J lost 3 bases, V lost 4 bases, and 2 bases had no gene match. The CDR3 region has the DNA TGCAGCGTTGTGACAGGGTACTATGGCTACACCTTC. It translates to CSVVTGYYGYTF.